This TCR beta chain stems from a study of cytomegalovirus exposure and HLA in healthy donors. Study outcomes and limitations: It was approximately 160 TCR beta chains that were listed as cytomegalovirus-associated.

It was with 60 Vbeta and 13 Jbeta primers that the PCR ran. Clones were read by immunoSEQ multiplex PCR, and TCRdb kept only the in-frame ones, dropping some. Reported are approximately 180,000 clones; the ten largest clones contain approximately 6.9%. With regard to this clone: Its antigen is not identified.

Nominally healthy donors provided the samples, though records likely missed some immune exposures. The V segment lost 7 bases and the J segment 4 bases; nucleotides outside the gene matches: 13. The CDR3 spans 17 residues. The germline V gene has CDR1 LNHDA and CDR2 SQIVND (reference sequence). The TCR was taken from a man aged 30-40 years in good health and CMV-seronegative. The chain couples TRBV19 to TRBJ2-1, with 10 bases that match TRBD2. The sequenced sample consisted of PBMCs. CDR3 sequence reads: CASKGSSGGDGYNEQFF. CDR3 in DNA: TGTGCCAGTAAAGGAAGCAGCGGGGGGGATGGTTACAATGAGCAGTTCTTC. The complete variable domain, with remaining parts taken from reference TRBV19 and TRBJ2-1, reads DGGITQSPKYLFRKEGQNVTLSCEQNLNHDAMYWYRQDPGQGLRLIYYSQIVNDFQKGDIAEGYSVSREKKESFPLTVTSAQKNPTAFYLCASKGSSGGDGYNEQFFGPGTRLTVL.